This T cell receptor beta chain emerged from a study of T-cell reconstitution after alpha-beta-depleted transplantation in children. It was with unique molecular identifiers that the TCRbeta library was prepared. TCRdb redid the calling of the PCR reads with MiXCR, one entry per CDR3 protein. The sample gives about a million distinct CDR3 sequences, roughly 29% of which show up once; roughly 28% is in the top ten. This clonotype was recorded a few times. Its target is unknown. General study points: Several hundred expanded graft clones reportedly were the source of alpha-beta T cells about two months after transplant. The authors attributed T-cell counts and diversity one year after transplant mostly to newly produced T cells. It was surviving recipient T cells and thymic progenitors that gave some patients high TCRbeta diversity at day 60.

Sequenced here: PBMCs, mostly from graft donor cells, sampled 360 days after TCRalphabeta/CD19-depleted stem cell transplant. The sequence came from a boy younger than two who had a stem cell transplant for SCID, so the T cells may come from the graft donor.

This CDR3 is CASRPSQNPYEQYF. The CDR3 nucleotides read TGTGCCAGCAGACCCTCCCAGAACCCCTACGAGCAGTACTTC. V usage is TRBV7-2 and J usage is TRBJ2-7; D gene ambiguous. Germline lookup yields CDR1 SGHTA and CDR2 FQGNSA. Trimming took off 6 bases at V and 2 bases at J, with 14 bases between the two ends. The CDR3 has 14 amino acids. The full variable domain, rest sourced from reference TRBV7-2 and TRBJ2-7, is GAGVSQSPSNKVTEKGKDVELRCDPISGHTALYWYRQSLGQGLEFLIYFQGNSAPDKSGLPSDRFSAERTGGSVSTLTIQRTQQEDSAVYLCASRPSQNPYEQYFGPGTRLTVT.